One and the same sample provided the 31 T cell receptor beta chains below, sequenced in a study of cytomegalovirus exposure and HLA in healthy donors. Both 60 Vbeta primers and 13 Jbeta primers went into the PCR. Sequenced by immunoSEQ multiplex PCR; TCRdb stores in-frame clones only, minus some. The sample has approximately 240,000 clones; about 89% are singletons. The sequencing input was PBMCs. The source of these receptors is a young woman in good health and CMV-seronegative.

The chain has TRBV7-6 and TRBJ1-3; a possible D gene is TRBD1 (6 bases). CDR3 length: 14 amino acids. CDR1 SGHVS and CDR2 FNYEAQ come from the germline V gene. Trimming removed 5 bases at V and 1 base at J, with 9 bases between. CDR3 coding DNA: TGTGCCAGCAGCCCTAGGGGGTCTGGAAACACCATATATTTT. Amino acid sequence: CASSPRGSGNTIYF.

This rearrangement joins TRBV4-2 to TRBJ2-7; 10 bases match TRBD2. V lost 5 bases and J lost 7; bases outside the gene matches: 14. This CDR3 is built from 16 residues. The germline CDR1 and CDR2 sequences are LGHNA and YNFKEQ. The DNA of the CDR3 is TGTGCCAGCAGCAGGGACTTTAGCGGGAGGATGGAAGAGCAGTACTTC. Translating gives CASSRDFSGRMEEQYF.

The gene calls are TRBV6-5 and TRBJ2-2; 8 bases map to TRBD2. The length of the CDR3 is 16 residues. V was clipped by 4 bases and J by 4 bases; unmatched bases: 8. Germline CDR1 and CDR2: MNHEY and SVGAGI. CDR3 sequence reads: CASSLAGRGGTGELFF. CDR3 nucleotide sequence: TGTGCCAGCAGTTTAGCGGGAAGAGGGGGCACCGGGGAGCTGTTTTTT.

V gene TRBV27 combines with J gene TRBJ2-7, with 7 bases fitting TRBD2. The CDR3 extends over 14 amino acids. The germline V gene encodes CDR1 MNHEY and CDR2 SMNVEV (reference sequence). The V and J ends lost 5 bases and 3 bases, in that order; junction bases with no gene match: 7. Here the CDR3 reads CASSPPGLNYEQYF. CDR3 coding DNA: TGTGCCAGCAGTCCACCGGGACTAAACTACGAGCAGTACTTC.

The chain uses TRBV15 and TRBJ2-7; no reliable D call. CDR3 length: 13 residues. Germline CDR1 and CDR2: LNHNV and YYDKDF (reference sequence). Trimming pared 0 bases from V and 6 bases from J, leaving 9 bases between. The CDR3 sequence is CATSRDELGEQYF. CDR3 bases: TGTGCCACCAGCAGAGACGAACTCGGCGAGCAGTACTTC. Full variable domain (outside the CDR3, taken from reference TRBV15 and TRBJ2-7): DAMVIQNPRYQVTQFGKPVTLSCSQTLNHNVMYWYQQKSSQAPKLLFHYYDKDFNNEADTPDNFQSRRPNTSFCFLDIRSPGLGDTAMYLCATSRDELGEQYFGPGTRLTVT.

The chain recombines TRBV2 with TRBJ2-1; TRBD2 matches at 16 bases. Trimming cost V 7 bases and J 9 bases; bases outside gene matches: 3. Germline V gene sequence: CDR1 SNHLY, CDR2 FYNNEI. This CDR3 has 14 residues. The CDR3 DNA reads TGTGCCAGCACCGGGACTAGCGGGAGGGGTGAGCAGTTCTTC. Encoded protein: CASTGTSGRGEQFF.

The chain joins TRBV7-9 to TRBJ2-3, with D maybe TRBD1 (5 bases). This CDR3 region has 12 residues. CDR1 SEHNR and CDR2 FQNEAQ come from the germline V gene (reference sequence). Trimming stripped 5 bases from V and 6 bases from J, with 9 bases between. CDR3 amino acids: CASSPGPDTQYF. The CDR3 DNA follows: TGTGCCAGCAGCCCAGGGCCGGATACGCAGTATTTT.

The chain uses TRBV7-8 and TRBJ2-7; TRBD2 matches 14 bases. CDR1 and CDR2 (germline): SGHVS, FQNEAQ. J gave up 3 bases and V 4 bases, and 5 bases lay outside the gene matches. The CDR3 length is 16 residues. The CDR3 DNA reads as TGTGCCAGCAGCTGGGGACTAGCGGGAGTGAGCTACGAGCAGTACTTC. It is translated as CASSWGLAGVSYEQYF.

The rearrangement links TRBV11-2 to TRBJ2-1; a possible D gene is TRBD2 (6 bases). The CDR3 runs 15 residues. V was trimmed by 5 bases and J by 4 bases, leaving 15 bases between them. CDR1 SGHAT and CDR2 FQNNGV come from the germline V gene. CDR3 nucleotide sequence: TGTGCCAGCAGCCAGTTGGGGGGAACGTACAATGAGCAGTTCTTC. Translated, it gives CASSQLGGTYNEQFF. Looking up the rest from reference TRBV11-2 and TRBJ2-1 gives the full variable domain: EAGVAQSPRYKIIEKRQSVAFWCNPISGHATLYWYQQILGQGPKLLIQFQNNGVVDDSQLPKDRFSAERLKGVDSTLKIQPAKLEDSAVYLCASSQLGGTYNEQFFGPGTRLTVL.

The chain employs TRBV18 and TRBJ2-7; 11 bases are shared with TRBD2. From germline, CDR1 is KGHSH and CDR2 LQKENI. J was trimmed by 4 bases and V by 4 bases; bases with no gene match: 3. CDR3 length: 14 amino acids. CDR3 nucleotide sequence: TGTGCCAGCTCACTGACTAGCGGGGAGTACGAGCAGTACTTC. Its translation: CASSLTSGEYEQYF.

This clone was recorded only once. The rearrangement joins TRBV5-1 to TRBJ2-1; D call uncertain. The CDR3 is made up of 16 amino acids. Germline loops: CDR1 SGHRS, CDR2 YFSETQ. Trimming removed 0 bases at V and 0 bases at J, with 10 bases between. The chain's CDR3 is CASSLDGGSSYNEQFF. DNA of the CDR3: TGCGCCAGCAGCTTGGATGGCGGCAGCTCCTACAATGAGCAGTTCTTC.

The chain employs TRBV15 and TRBJ2-1, with D possibly matching TRBD2 (6 bases). The CDR3 sequence is 17 residues long. Germline CDR1 reads LNHNV; CDR2 reads YYDKDF (reference sequence). Trimming cost V 1 base and J 6 bases, with 19 bases left between them. The CDR3 spells CATSRGGFQWEVNEQFF. For the CDR3, the DNA is TGTGCCACCAGCAGAGGGGGCTTTCAATGGGAGGTCAATGAGCAGTTCTTC.

V gene TRBV18 combines with J gene TRBJ2-7; possible D gene TRBD2, 5 bases. This CDR3 is 14 amino acids long. The germline V gene has CDR1 KGHSH and CDR2 LQKENI. V was shortened by 2 bases and J by 3 bases, with 11 bases between the two germline ends. The CDR3 is CASSPERAGYEQYF. The CDR3 DNA sequence: TGTGCCAGCTCACCAGAGAGGGCAGGCTACGAGCAGTACTTC.

This clone occurred once. The rearrangement uses TRBV21-1 and TRBJ2-7; TRBD2 was called by the table and not checked on the DNA. TRBV21-1 represents a pseudogene. The CDR3 consists of 15 residues. CDR3 sequence: CANAPAEPSSYEQYF. Here the CDR3 DNA reads TGTGCCAACGCACCGGCGGAACCTAGCTCCTACGAGCAGTACTTC.

The chain links TRBV4-3 to TRBJ1-3; 8 positions agree with TRBD1. V shed 2 bases and J 0 bases; nucleotides not matched to a gene: 3. Germline loops: CDR1 LGHNA, CDR2 YSLEER. The CDR3 runs to 16 residues. The CDR3 is CASSQSGGGSGNTIYF. The CDR3 DNA reads as TGCGCCAGCAGCCAATCAGGGGGCGGCTCTGGAAACACCATATATTTT.

This clone was seen once. V is TRBV10-1 and J is TRBJ2-3; D is perhaps TRBD2 (5 bases). V was cut by 4 bases and J by 5 bases, with 7 bases left in between. Germline assignment: CDR1 WNHNN and CDR2 SYGVQD (reference sequence). The CDR3 loop spans 12 amino acids. The CDR3 spells CASSVSGDTQYF. The CDR3 region has the DNA TGCGCCAGCAGTGTCAGCGGAGATACGCAGTATTTT.

This rearrangement joins TRBV27 to TRBJ1-1; tentative D call: TRBD1 (5 bases). CDR1 MNHEY and CDR2 SMNVEV come from the germline V gene (reference sequence). The CDR3 loop spans 16 amino acids. V gave up 5 bases and J gave up 5 bases, with 21 bases separating them. In nucleotides, the CDR3 is TGTGCCAGCAGTCTTTATGTGGGGCGGCTGTATACTGAAGCTTTCTTT. Amino acid sequence: CASSLYVGRLYTEAFF.

The sample holds a few counts of this clone. V and J are TRBV7-2 and TRBJ2-7, with D possibly matching TRBD1 (7 bases). The V gene's germline CDR1 is SGHTA and CDR2 FQGNSA. The CDR3 sequence is 16 residues long. V was clipped by 4 bases and J by 4 bases, with 20 bases between them. The CDR3 here is CASSSSAGGLLYEQYF. The CDR3 region has the DNA TGTGCCAGCAGCTCCTCAGCAGGGGGGCTATTGTACGAGCAGTACTTC.

The V call is TRBV6-5, the J call TRBJ2-2; 7 bases align to TRBD2. From germline, CDR1 is MNHEY and CDR2 SVGAGI. There are 14 residues in the CDR3. The trim removed 4 bases at V and 6 bases at J, leaving 5 bases unmatched. CDR3: CASSSGGGSGELFF. CDR3 DNA sequence: TGTGCCAGCAGTTCGGGGGGAGGGTCCGGGGAGCTGTTTTTT.

The DNA of the CDR3 is TGTGCCAGCAGTTCCCCGGGGACTAGCGGTAAAGAGACCCAGTACTTC. It encodes CASSSPGTSGKETQYF. The V gene is TRBV6-5, the J gene TRBJ2-5; TRBD2 matches at 11 bases. CDR1 and CDR2 from the germline V gene are MNHEY and SVGAGI. V trimming: 4 bases; J trimming: 3 bases; junction bases outside the gene matches: 7. The CDR3 loop spans 16 amino acids.

The chain combines TRBV29-1 with TRBJ1-2, with TRBD1 as a possible D gene (6 bases). V was shortened by 7 bases and J by 6 bases, with 12 bases between the two germline ends. The CDR3 loop spans 11 amino acids. Per germline, CDR1 SQVTM and CDR2 ANQGSEA. This chain's CDR3 is CSGRGADGYTF. DNA of the CDR3: TGCAGCGGGCGGGGGGCGGATGGCTACACCTTC.

The chain carries TRBV9 and TRBJ1-2; 9 bases agree with TRBD1. In germline, CDR1 is SGDLS, CDR2 YYNGEE. The length of the CDR3 is 16 residues. V dropped 1 base and J dropped 0; count of bases not matched to a gene: 4. The chain's CDR3 is CASSVSGTGPNYGYTF. The CDR3 nucleotides read TGTGCCAGCAGCGTATCCGGGACAGGGCCTAACTATGGCTACACCTTC.

This chain links TRBV15 with TRBJ2-1; D is uncertain. The germline V gene has CDR1 LNHNV and CDR2 YYDKDF (reference sequence). With 3 bases removed from V and 3 bases from J, the gap between germline ends came to 3 bases. The CDR3 extends over 12 amino acids. CDR3 sequence (DNA): TGTGCCACCAGCAGTCACTACAATGAGCAGTTCTTC. Protein: CATSSHYNEQFF. Full variable domain (remainder filled in from reference TRBV15 and TRBJ2-1): DAMVIQNPRYQVTQFGKPVTLSCSQTLNHNVMYWYQQKSSQAPKLLFHYYDKDFNNEADTPDNFQSRRPNTSFCFLDIRSPGLGDTAMYLCATSSHYNEQFFGPGTRLTVL.

The V gene is TRBV2, the J gene TRBJ2-7; perhaps TRBD1 as D (5 bases). Germline CDR1 SNHLY, CDR2 FYNNEI. The length of the CDR3 is 15 residues. V was shortened by 10 bases and J by 1 base, with 20 bases between the two germline ends. The CDR3 DNA sequence: TGTGCCACCCAGGGTGGAACACGCTATTCCTACGAGCAGTACTTC. This translates into CATQGGTRYSYEQYF.

The chain carries TRBV10-3 and TRBJ1-1; possibly TRBD1 for D (6 bases). The germline V gene encodes CDR1 ENHRY and CDR2 SYGVKD. Trimming took off 4 bases at V and 4 bases at J, with 16 bases between the two ends. The CDR3 covers 15 residues. CDR3 loop: CAISAAGRGTTEAFF. The CDR3 DNA sequence: TGTGCCATCAGTGCCGCAGGGAGGGGGACCACTGAAGCTTTCTTT.

The chain combines TRBV7-9 with TRBJ1-1; 8 bases fit TRBD1. Germline CDR1 reads SEHNR; CDR2 reads FQNEAQ (reference sequence). Trimming at V came to 5 bases and at J to 5 bases, leaving 10 bases not matched to a gene. This CDR3 comprises 15 residues. The CDR3 protein is CASSRYTGGTTEAFF. In DNA, the CDR3 is TGTGCCAGCAGCCGATACACAGGGGGAACGACTGAAGCTTTCTTT.

This clone was seen only once. This sequence joins TRBV6-5 and TRBJ1-4; D not certain. Germline V lookup: CDR1 MNHEY, CDR2 SVGAGI. CDR3 length: 13 amino acids. The V end lost 0 bases, the J end lost 7 bases, and 6 bases lay between the germline ends. The CDR3 nucleotides are TGTGCCAGCAGTTACTCGACATTTGAAAAACTGTTTTTT. This sequence encodes CASSYSTFEKLFF.

This clone has just one count. The rearrangement joins TRBV15 to TRBJ2-1, with D possibly being TRBD1 (5 bases). CDR1 and CDR2 from the germline V gene are LNHNV and YYDKDF (reference sequence). The CDR3 length is 13 residues. In DNA form, the CDR3 reads TGTTCTATCCGAGACAGAAATAACAATGAGCAGTTCTTC. This codes for CSIRDRNNNEQFF.

The chain carries TRBV7-6 and TRBJ2-2; possibly TRBD2 for D (6 bases). Trimming cost V 5 bases and J 2 bases, with 15 bases left between them. This CDR3 spans 16 amino acids. Per the germline V gene, CDR1 is SGHVS and CDR2 is FNYEAQ. In DNA, the CDR3 is TGTGCCAGCAGCCCCCGGGGGACTGCCAACACCGGGGAGCTGTTTTTT. As protein: CASSPRGTANTGELFF.

V usage is TRBV2 and J usage is TRBJ2-5, with 7 bases aligning to TRBD1. This CDR3 is built from 13 residues. Per germline, CDR1 SNHLY and CDR2 FYNNEI. The trim removed 7 bases at V and 2 bases at J, leaving 4 bases unmatched. The CDR3 spells CASKGAGQETQYF. DNA for the CDR3: TGTGCCAGCAAGGGGGCCGGGCAAGAGACCCAGTACTTC. Together with reference TRBV2 and TRBJ2-5, the CDR3 gives the full variable domain: EPEVTQTPSHQVTQMGQEVILRCVPISNHLYFYWYRQILGQKVEFLVSFYNNEISEKSEIFDDQFSVERPDGSNFTLKIRSTKLEDSAMYFCASKGAGQETQYFGPGTRLLVL.

CDR3 loop: CASSRTSGRVGELFF. In DNA, the CDR3 is TGTGCCAGCAGCCGGACTAGCGGGAGGGTCGGGGAGCTGTTTTTT. This chain joins TRBV7-2 and TRBJ2-2; 15 bases are shared with TRBD2. The CDR3 has 15 amino acids. Germline V gene sequence: CDR1 SGHTA, CDR2 FQGNSA. V shed 5 bases and J 7 bases; nucleotides not matched to a gene: 2. The entire variable domain, with the rest obtained from reference TRBV7-2 and TRBJ2-2, is as follows: GAGVSQSPSNKVTEKGKDVELRCDPISGHTALYWYRQSLGQGLEFLIYFQGNSAPDKSGLPSDRFSAERTGGSVSTLTIQRTQQEDSAVYLCASSRTSGRVGELFFGEGSRLTVL.